Given below is one T cell receptor (beta chain) in context. The antigen remains undetermined. Time point denoted: neoterminal ileum biopsy at postoperative endoscopy, about 6 months after surgery. V trimming: 4 bases; J trimming: 3 bases; junction bases outside the gene matches: 14. The germline CDR1 and CDR2 sequences are SGHRS and YFSETQ. The CDR3 spans 19 residues. The table came from immunoSEQ multiplex PCR; TCRdb's copy has only in-frame clones and leaves some out. There are roughly 1,800 clones in the sample; around 89% occur only once, and roughly 4.4% lies in the top ten. This entry belongs to a study of T cell repertoires in ileal Crohn's disease. Study details: Biopsies of the neoterminal ileum at postoperative colonoscopy form M6 samples.

Study-wide results and caveats: Postoperative endoscopy occurred within one year, median about 7 months.

Sequencing used ileal tissue. The rearrangement links TRBV5-1 to TRBJ2-3; 13 positions agree with TRBD2. The TCR originated in an adult with Crohn's disease. CDR3 in DNA: TGCGCCAGCAGCCACGGACTAGCGGGAGCTGGGAAATGGACAGATACGCAGTATTTT. This codes for CASSHGLAGAGKWTDTQYF.